A single sample is the source of the 17 T cell receptor beta chains below, sequenced in a study of T-cell reconstitution after alpha-beta-depleted transplantation in children. For TCRbeta, the library was prepared with unique molecular identifiers. Each CDR3 protein gets one entry after TCRdb re-called the PCR reads with MiXCR. The repertoire holds about 310,000 distinct CDR3 sequences, with 23% as singletons. Sample: PBMCs, mostly from graft donor cells, taken 180 days after TCRalphabeta/CD19-depleted stem cell transplant. The receptors were gathered from a male patient aged 5 to 17 who had a stem cell transplant for acute lymphoblastic leukemia, so the T cells may come from the graft donor.

On this clonotype itself: A read error may produce the germline difference seen at one junction end. CDR3 protein: CSTSRDPPYEQYF. The CDR3 DNA sequence: TGTTCCACCAGCAGAGATCCACCTTACGAGCAGTACTTC. The V gene is TRBV15, the J gene TRBJ2-7; no clear D. Looked up from germline, CDR1 is LNHNV and CDR2 is YYDKDF (reference sequence). The CDR3 spans 13 residues.

This rearrangement joins TRBV5-1 to TRBJ2-5; 8 bases align to TRBD1. V was clipped by 4 bases and J by 5 bases; unmatched bases: 4. The CDR3 runs 13 residues. CDR1 is SGHRS and CDR2 is YFSETQ in the germline V gene. CDR3 DNA: TGCGCCAGCAGCGCAGGGGGCTTGGAGACCCAGTACTTC. Residues: CASSAGGLETQYF.

V usage is TRBV12-3 or TRBV12-4 and J usage is TRBJ1-1; D gene uncertain. The CDR3 contains 11 residues. With 6 bases removed from V and 11 bases from J, the gap between germline ends came to 13 bases. The CDR3 nucleotides are TGTGCCAGCAGCATCCACCGGGAGGCTTTCTTT. This gives the protein CASSIHREAFF.

The chain carries TRBV7-6 and TRBJ2-4; D gene uncertain. CDR3 length: 17 amino acids. Trimming left V 5 bases short and J 0 bases short, with 17 bases between. Germline V CDR1 and CDR2: SGHVS, FNYEAQ. In DNA, the CDR3 is TGTGCCAGCAGCATGAATCTCGACGGTTCAGCCAAAAACATTCAGTACTTC. It is translated as CASSMNLDGSAKNIQYF.

The chain is built from TRBV4-2 and TRBJ2-5, with TRBD1 as a possible D gene (5 bases). The germline V and J ends were trimmed by 5 bases and 1 base, with 14 bases remaining between them. CDR3 length equals 15 residues. The germline V gene has CDR1 LGHNA and CDR2 YNFKEQ. The CDR3 loop is CASSSQGRVQETQYF. In DNA, the CDR3 is TGTGCCAGCAGCTCTCAGGGTCGCGTCCAAGAGACCCAGTACTTC.

This clonotype was observed a handful of times. The rearrangement links TRBV3-1 to TRBJ2-1, with 8 positions matching TRBD2. The CDR3 sequence is 18 residues long. V lost 0 bases to trimming and J lost 4 bases; unmatched junction nucleotides: 11. The germline gives CDR1 LGHDT, CDR2 YNNKEL (reference sequence). Here the CDR3 DNA reads TGTGCCAGCAGCCAAGAACCCCCTATGAGCGGGAGTTACAATGAGCAGTTCTTC. As protein: CASSQEPPMSGSYNEQFF.

The CDR3 coding sequence is TGTGCCATCAGTGAGTCTAGAGGCTACGATACGCAGTATTTT. Protein product: CAISESRGYDTQYF. The rearrangement joins TRBV10-3 to TRBJ2-3; D not certain. The V end lost 0 bases, the J end lost 6 bases, and 10 bases lay between the germline ends. The germline gives CDR1 ENHRY, CDR2 SYGVKD. The CDR3 has 14 residues.

The sample holds many counts of this clonotype. The chain employs TRBV15 and TRBJ1-5; D call uncertain. This CDR3 is built from 13 residues. The V end lost 3 bases, the J end lost 9 bases, and 12 bases lay between the germline ends. The germline CDR1 and CDR2 sequences are LNHNV and YYDKDF (reference sequence). The CDR3: CATSSNSDRPQHF. The CDR3 nucleotides are TGTGCCACCAGCAGCAACTCCGACCGGCCCCAGCATTTT.

The chain uses TRBV5-1 and TRBJ2-1, with 8 bases aligning to TRBD2. The J segment lost 5 bases and the V segment lost 0 bases, leaving 7 bases of the junction unmatched. Germline loops: CDR1 SGHRS, CDR2 YFSETQ. There are 16 residues in the CDR3. Here the CDR3 DNA reads TGCGCCAGCAGCTTGGGATACAGCGGGGGCAACAATGAGCAGTTCTTC. Translated: CASSLGYSGGNNEQFF.

The J gene is TRBJ2-7, the V gene TRBV5-1; the D gene could be TRBD1 or TRBD2 (5 bases each). CDR1 SGHRS and CDR2 YFSETQ come from the germline V gene. V was cut by 2 bases and J by 4 bases, with 16 bases left in between. This CDR3 has 15 amino acids. CDR3 sequence (DNA): TGCGCCAGCAGCTTCCAATCCGGGACCAAATACGAGCAGTACTTC. Protein: CASSFQSGTKYEQYF. Supplemented by reference TRBV5-1 and TRBJ2-7, the full variable domain reads KAGVTQTPRYLIKTRGQQVTLSCSPISGHRSVSWYQQTPGQGLQFLFEYFSETQRNKGNFPGRFSGRQFSNSRSEMNVSTLELGDSALYLCASSFQSGTKYEQYFGPGTRLTVT.

V usage is TRBV4-1 and J usage is TRBJ1-2; 7 nucleotides align to TRBD1. Germline loops: CDR1 MGHRA, CDR2 YSYEKL. With 0 bases clipped from V and 1 base from J, the junction kept 23 bases outside the gene matches. CDR3 length: 22 residues. CDR3 region: CASSQDRGEERTGPLRNYGYTF. CDR3 coding DNA: TGCGCCAGCAGCCAAGATAGGGGGGAGGAAAGGACAGGCCCCCTCCGTAACTATGGCTACACCTTC.

The chain links TRBV12-3 or TRBV12-4 to TRBJ2-2, with D possibly being TRBD1 (5 bases). Trimming took off 6 bases at V and 6 bases at J, with 17 bases between the two ends. The CDR3 totals 15 residues. CDR3 nucleotide sequence: TGTGCCAGCAGGGGTACGCAGGGAAACCCCGGGGAGCTGTTTTTT. Protein: CASRGTQGNPGELFF.

This rearrangement joins TRBV20-1 to TRBJ2-3; 7 bases agree with TRBD2. Per germline, CDR1 DFQATT and CDR2 SNEGSKA (reference sequence). The CDR3 sequence is 17 residues long. With V trimmed by 0 bases and J by 2 bases, 11 bases remained unmatched. CDR3 DNA sequence: TGCAGTGCTAGAGAGAGCTTTCCCAGCGGGGACACAGATACGCAGTATTTT. Translating gives CSARESFPSGDTDTQYF.

The rearrangement links TRBV12-3 or TRBV12-4 to TRBJ2-5; 12 positions agree with TRBD1. V trimming: 6 bases; J trimming: 6 bases; junction bases outside the gene matches: 11. The CDR3 length is 16 residues. CDR3 region: CASRVTGTGGAKTQYF. The CDR3 DNA is TGTGCCAGCAGAGTAACCGGGACAGGGGGCGCAAAGACCCAGTACTTC.

This clonotype has only a few counts. This CDR3 is CATSSRENYEQYF. CDR3 coding DNA: TGTGCCACCAGCAGTCGGGAGAACTACGAGCAGTACTTC. This sequence joins TRBV15 and TRBJ2-7; perhaps TRBD2 as D (6 bases). V lost 3 bases to trimming and J lost 3 bases, with 9 bases between them. This CDR3 region has 13 residues. Germline V gene lookup returns CDR1 LNHNV and CDR2 YYDKDF (reference sequence).

The chain carries TRBV5-1 and TRBJ2-5; possibly TRBD2 for D (5 bases). The CDR3 extends over 12 amino acids. The V end lost 5 bases, the J end lost 5 bases, and 10 bases lay between the germline ends. Germline CDR1 is SGHRS and CDR2 is YFSETQ. The CDR3 reads CASREAQETQYF. CDR3 nucleotides: TGCGCCAGCAGGGAGGCCCAGGAGACCCAGTACTTC.

This chain uses TRBV5-1 with TRBJ2-5, with D possibly matching TRBD2 (6 bases). The CDR3 totals 16 residues. Trimming stripped 4 bases from V and 1 base from J, with 17 bases between. Germline lookup yields CDR1 SGHRS and CDR2 YFSETQ. In nucleotides, the CDR3 is TGCGCCAGCAGCGGAGTGACCCCCGGGGGCCAAGAGACCCAGTACTTC. Encoded protein: CASSGVTPGGQETQYF.